These 24 T cell receptor beta chains originate from one sample sequenced in a study of shared clonotypes between healthy human individuals. Clones were sequenced by immunoSEQ multiplex PCR, and TCRdb holds only the in-frame ones, with some missing. The data show 470,000 or so clones, about 78% seen once. The sample comprised PBMCs. All receptors derive from a woman aged 35 to 49 in good health. Some clones in this sample may be carry-over from other donors' samples.

The V call is TRBV28, the J call TRBJ2-7, with 8 bases matching TRBD1. The CDR3 has 13 residues. V was clipped by 6 bases and J by 7 bases; unmatched bases: 8. Germline CDR1 reads MDHEN; CDR2 reads SYDVKM. The CDR3 bases are TGTGCCAGCAGGCTCAGGGGGCTGGGGGAGCAGTACTTC. Its protein is CASRLRGLGEQYF. Drawing the rest from reference TRBV28 and TRBJ2-7, the complete variable domain is DVKVTQSSRYLVKRTGEKVFLECVQDMDHENMFWYRQDPGLGLRLIYFSYDVKMKEKGDIPEGYSVSREKKERFSLILESASTNQTSMYLCASRLRGLGEQYFGPGTRLTVT.

In nucleotides, the CDR3 is TGCGCCAGCAGCCGTGCACCGATTAATGAAAAACTGTTTTTT. Protein product: CASSRAPINEKLFF. The rearrangement links TRBV4-1 to TRBJ1-4; D unresolved. The CDR3 runs to 14 residues. The V gene's germline CDR1 is MGHRA and CDR2 YSYEKL. Deletions cut 4 bases from V and 4 bases from J, with 10 bases between.

The J gene is TRBJ2-1, the V gene TRBV21-1; the D call of TRBD1 is as the table states it, not checked on the DNA. TRBV21-1 is listed as a pseudogene. This CDR3 is 15 amino acids long. This CDR3 is CASSGRTGGLNEQFF. The CDR3 DNA follows: TGTGCCAGCAGCGGTCGGACAGGGGGCTTAAATGAGCAGTTCTTC.

The chain joins TRBV28 to TRBJ2-7; 8 nucleotides agree with TRBD2. Trimming cost V 2 bases and J 2 bases; bases outside gene matches: 8. The germline V gene encodes CDR1 MDHEN and CDR2 SYDVKM. The CDR3 has 16 amino acids. The CDR3: CASSLGGLAAAYEQYF. CDR3 coding DNA: TGTGCCAGCAGTTTAGGCGGACTAGCCGCGGCCTACGAGCAGTACTTC.

V is TRBV5-8 and J is TRBJ2-2; 11 positions agree with TRBD2. The CDR3 loop spans 17 amino acids. With V trimmed by 2 bases and J by 3 bases, 6 bases remained unmatched. Germline V CDR1 and CDR2: SGHTS, YDEGEE. CDR3 in DNA: TGTGCCAGCAGCTTCCCCCTTAGCGGGAGGGACACCGGGGAGCTGTTTTTT. Its translation: CASSFPLSGRDTGELFF.

V is TRBV4-1 and J is TRBJ2-2, with a tentative D call TRBD1 (5 bases). CDR3 size: 17 residues. The germline gives CDR1 MGHRA, CDR2 YSYEKL. Trimming shortened V by 1 base and J by 7 bases, and 19 bases separated the two germline ends. CDR3 in amino acids: CASSQGLRGRVSGELFF. The CDR3 DNA is TGCGCCAGCAGCCAAGGGCTCAGAGGCAGGGTAAGCGGGGAGCTGTTTTTT.

CDR3 sequence reads: CASSLVPGIGTDTQYF. DNA of the CDR3: TGTGCCAGCAGCTTAGTCCCCGGGATCGGCACAGATACGCAGTATTTT. This rearrangement joins TRBV11-2 to TRBJ2-3, with a possible D match to TRBD2 (5 bases). Germline V gene data show CDR1 as SGHAT and CDR2 as FQNNGV. V was cut by 1 base and J by 1 base, with 12 bases left in between. There are 16 residues in the CDR3.

The DNA for the CDR3 is TGCGCCAGCAGCCAGGCGGGCTATGGCTACACCTTC. Translation gives CASSQAGYGYTF. The chain has TRBV4-1 and TRBJ1-2, with D hard to call. With 3 bases removed from V and 4 bases from J, the gap between germline ends came to 6 bases. Germline loops: CDR1 MGHRA, CDR2 YSYEKL. CDR3 size: 12 residues.

Only one count was recorded for this clone. This chain uses TRBV28 with TRBJ2-1; D not certain. The CDR3 loop spans 13 amino acids. Trimming left V 6 bases short and J 11 bases short, with 17 bases between. Germline CDR1 MDHEN, CDR2 SYDVKM. The CDR3 sequence: CASSLRAIRKQFF. The CDR3 coding sequence is TGTGCCAGCAGCCTTCGCGCCATTAGAAAGCAGTTCTTC.

The genes are TRBV2 and TRBJ2-1, with TRBD2 matching over 11 bases. The length of the CDR3 is 16 residues. Looked up from germline, CDR1 is SNHLY and CDR2 is FYNNEI. V dropped 6 bases and J dropped 0; count of bases not matched to a gene: 4. The CDR3 sequence: CASRASGGSSYNEQFF. CDR3 nucleotides: TGTGCCAGCAGAGCTAGCGGGGGGAGCTCCTACAATGAGCAGTTCTTC.

In regard to this clone: Given a much more abundant clone one base away, this may be a read error. This chain joins TRBV29-1 and TRBJ1-2; D might be TRBD1 (6 bases). CDR3 length: 16 residues. Germline-derived CDR1 and CDR2 are SQVTM and ANQGSEA. CDR3 loop: CGVRETGKGANYGYTF. DNA for the CDR3: TGCGGCGTTCGTGAAACAGGGAAAGGAGCTAACTATGGCTACACCTTC.

The chain carries TRBV4-3 and TRBJ2-7; D remains unclear. Trimming shortened V by 0 bases and J by 6 bases, and 9 bases separated the two germline ends. Germline CDR1 and CDR2: LGHNA and YSLEER. The CDR3 has 13 amino acids. This chain's CDR3 is CASSQDYSTEQYF. CDR3 coding DNA: TGCGCCAGCAGCCAAGATTACAGCACCGAGCAGTACTTC.

The chain has TRBV4-2 and TRBJ2-1, with 7 bases fitting TRBD2. Per germline, CDR1 LGHNA and CDR2 YNFKEQ. Trimming cost V 0 bases and J 6 bases; bases outside gene matches: 8. The CDR3 loop spans 16 amino acids. The CDR3 sequence is CASSQDGATSFNEQFF. Here the CDR3 DNA reads TGTGCCAGCAGCCAAGATGGGGCGACTAGCTTCAATGAGCAGTTCTTC.

This chain joins TRBV10-3 and TRBJ2-3, with 11 bases aligning to TRBD2. Germline values: CDR1 ENHRY, CDR2 SYGVKD. This CDR3 is 17 amino acids long. The V and J ends lost 3 bases and 2 bases, in that order; junction bases with no gene match: 7. The CDR3 sequence is CAISDYPSGRFTDTQYF. The CDR3 nucleotides are TGTGCCATCAGTGATTACCCTAGCGGGAGGTTCACAGATACGCAGTATTTT.

The V call is TRBV5-1, the J call TRBJ2-2; D possibly matches TRBD1 or TRBD2 (5 bases each). This CDR3 region has 16 residues. Germline CDR1 reads SGHRS; CDR2 reads YFSETQ. With 2 bases removed from V and 0 bases from J, the gap between germline ends came to 11 bases. The CDR3 bases are TGCGCCAGCAGCTTATGGCAGGGAGCGAACACCGGGGAGCTGTTTTTT. Residues: CASSLWQGANTGELFF.

The chain has TRBV14 and TRBJ2-3, with 10 bases identical to TRBD1. The CDR3 runs 18 residues. J gave up 1 base and V 1 base, and 8 bases lay outside the gene matches. From germline, CDR1 is SGHDN and CDR2 FVKESK. The CDR3 reads CASSQAFGTGACTDTQYF. The CDR3 nucleotides read TGTGCCAGCAGCCAAGCCTTTGGGACAGGGGCGTGCACAGATACGCAGTATTTT.

The J gene is TRBJ2-1, the V gene TRBV19, with TRBD2 matching over 11 bases. This CDR3 contains 16 residues. Germline V CDR1 and CDR2: LNHDA, SQIVND (reference sequence). After removal of 6 bases from V and 2 bases from J, the junction contained 6 bases not matched to a gene. CDR3 sequence reads: CASREVAGGPYNEQFF. Written as DNA, the CDR3 is TGTGCCAGTAGAGAAGTAGCGGGAGGGCCCTACAATGAGCAGTTCTTC.

V gene TRBV18 combines with J gene TRBJ1-1; D gene ambiguous. The V end was cut by 3 bases, the J end by 3 bases, with 11 bases between. The length of the CDR3 is 14 residues. Germline V gene data show CDR1 as KGHSH and CDR2 as LQKENI. The CDR3 protein is CASSPAIDYTEAFF. In DNA form, the CDR3 reads TGTGCCAGCTCACCTGCGATTGATTACACTGAAGCTTTCTTT. The complete variable domain, with remaining parts taken from reference TRBV18 and TRBJ1-1, reads NAGVMQNPRHLVRRRGQEARLRCSPMKGHSHVYWYRQLPEEGLKFMVYLQKENIIDESGMPKERFSAEFPKEGPSILRIQQVVRGDSAAYFCASSPAIDYTEAFFGQGTRLTVV.

This chain links TRBV30 with TRBJ2-7; D not resolved. The germline V gene encodes CDR1 GTSNPN and CDR2 SVGIG (reference sequence). V dropped 0 bases and J dropped 2 bases, with 8 bases sitting between them. The CDR3 spans 13 residues. The CDR3 DNA reads as TGTGCCTGGAGTGTACGGATTGCCTACGAGCAGTACTTC. Its protein is CAWSVRIAYEQYF.

In regard to this clone: Other DNA sequences in the same sample also yield this CDR3. The V call is TRBV9, the J call TRBJ2-7; 7 bases are a match to TRBD2. J gave up 1 base and V 2 bases, and 3 bases lay outside the gene matches. The germline gives CDR1 SGDLS, CDR2 YYNGEE. CDR3 length: 14 amino acids. The CDR3: CASSVSGNSYEQYF. For the CDR3, the DNA is TGTGCCAGCAGCGTCAGCGGGAATTCCTACGAGCAGTACTTC.

CDR3 in DNA: TGTGCCAGCAGCTTAGCGGGAGGGCCCTCCTACAATGAGCAGTTCTTC. This encodes CASSLAGGPSYNEQFF. This chain links TRBV7-9 with TRBJ2-1; 7 bases match TRBD2. Unmatched junction bases numbered 2, after V lost 0 bases and J lost 0 bases. This CDR3 comprises 16 residues. Germline lookup yields CDR1 SEHNR and CDR2 FQNEAQ (reference sequence). Drawing the rest from reference TRBV7-9 and TRBJ2-1, the complete variable domain is DTGVSQNPRHKITKRGQNVTFRCDPISEHNRLYWYRQTLGQGPEFLTYFQNEAQLEKSRLLSDRFSAERPKGSFSTLEIQRTEQGDSAMYLCASSLAGGPSYNEQFFGPGTRLTVL.

This chain uses TRBV28 with TRBJ1-4, with a possible D match to TRBD1 (6 bases). Germline V lookup: CDR1 MDHEN, CDR2 SYDVKM. The CDR3 loop spans 14 amino acids. V was cut by 6 bases and J by 7 bases, with 15 bases left in between. CDR3 DNA sequence: TGTGCCAGCAGGAAACAGGGTCTCGGTGAAAAACTGTTTTTT. It specifies CASRKQGLGEKLFF. Full variable domain (outside the CDR3, taken from reference TRBV28 and TRBJ1-4): DVKVTQSSRYLVKRTGEKVFLECVQDMDHENMFWYRQDPGLGLRLIYFSYDVKMKEKGDIPEGYSVSREKKERFSLILESASTNQTSMYLCASRKQGLGEKLFFGSGTQLSVL.

The chain has TRBV5-1 and TRBJ2-1; D might be TRBD1 or TRBD2, each matching 5 bases. V gave up 4 bases and J gave up 0 bases, with 11 bases separating them. The length of the CDR3 is 15 residues. CDR1 and CDR2 from the germline V gene are SGHRS and YFSETQ. This CDR3 reads CASSPWGSSYNEQFF. The DNA of the CDR3 is TGCGCCAGCAGCCCATGGGGGAGCTCCTACAATGAGCAGTTCTTC.

The chain is built from TRBV11-2 and TRBJ2-7; D gene uncertain. V lost 5 bases and J 6 bases, leaving 5 bases between the germline ends. The length of the CDR3 is 10 residues. Germline CDR1 reads SGHAT; CDR2 reads FQNNGV. The CDR3 bases are TGTGCCAGCAGCGCCGTCGAGCAGTACTTC. It is translated as CASSAVEQYF.